This T cell receptor (beta chain) appears in the sequencing data of a study of T cells after yellow fever vaccination. Study observations and caveats: At approximately 96% for CD4 and approximately 88% for CD8, most primary-vaccination clones showed up again after the booster. Abundant bulk-derived clonotypes could contaminate FACS-sorted repertoires. It was a weaker secondary response, yet one that peaked faster, at day 5 versus 15.

Germline CDR1 is KGHSH and CDR2 is LQKENI. This CDR3 spans 14 amino acids. V was pared by 5 bases and J by 6 bases, with 13 bases between. TCR cDNA, made by 5'RACE template switching, carried an added universal primer site and UMIs. TCRdb reprocessed the 5' RACE reads via MiXCR and lists one record per CDR3 protein. The data contain some 350,000 distinct CDR3 sequences, around 6.5% of them singletons. As regards this clonotype: Its antigen is as yet unknown.

The chain uses TRBV18 and TRBJ1-4; D is possibly TRBD1 (5 bases). This sequence originates from a young man who received the YFV17D yellow fever vaccine. The sequencing here drew on PBMCs, taken 5 days after the yellow fever booster vaccination. The CDR3 DNA is TGTGCCAGCTCATCCTCAGGGTCTGATGAAAAACTGTTTTTT. Translated, it gives CASSSSGSDEKLFF.